Listed below are T cell receptor beta chains from one sample, sequenced in a study of human T cells and chemical hapten exposure. TCRdb re-analysed the RACE reads in MiXCR, keeping a single row per CDR3 protein. The profile shows 300,000 to 350,000 distinct CDR3 sequences, 5.5% to 8% of them singletons. The starting material was whole blood, obtained in connection with sensitization to the hapten diphenylcyclopropenone (DPC). The source of these receptors is a woman aged 18-29 years with alopecia areata. Some clones in this sample may be carry-over from other donors' samples. CDR3s include the opening cysteine and the closing phenylalanine or tryptophan. The D gene is left open where the match is weak. A clone size is listed for some rows: how often the clone was seen (once, few, many), or a class if it is expanded.

V gene,J gene,clone size,D gene,CDR3 DNA,CDR3 protein
TRBV18,TRBJ1-6,NA,TRBD1,TGTGCCAGCTCACCAGAAGGACAGGTGAATTCACCCCTCCACTTT,CASSPEGQVNSPLHF
TRBV12-3/TRBV12-4,TRBJ2-1,many,TRBD2,TGTGCCAGCCGGCGGGGGGACTACAATGAGCAGTTCTTC,CASRRGDYNEQFF
TRBV6-6,TRBJ2-2,few,NA,TGTGCCAGCAGGGAAGGGAACACCGGGGAGCTGTTTTTT,CASREGNTGELFF
TRBV10-3,TRBJ1-3,few,NA,TGTGCCTCGACGGGACATAATTCCGGAAACACCATATATTTT,CASTGHNSGNTIYF
TRBV5-1,TRBJ2-1,many,NA,TGCGCCAGCAGCTTGAACAGGGTTGAGGTTAATGAGCAGTTCTTC,CASSLNRVEVNEQFF
TRBV10-3,TRBJ2-7,many,TRBD1,TGTGCCACCCAGGGGGACAGGGCTGCCTACGAGCAGTACTTC,CATQGDRAAYEQYF
TRBV4-1,TRBJ2-2,few,TRBD2,TGCGCCAGCAGCCAAGATGAGATGCGGGGGGCGGAGATGAACACCGGGGAGCTGTTTTTT,CASSQDEMRGAEMNTGELFF
TRBV3-1,TRBJ2-3,many,NA,TGTGCCAGCAGCCAAGGACTATCTACAGATACGCAGTATTTT,CASSQGLSTDTQYF
TRBV10-3,TRBJ2-3,NA,NA,TGTGCCATCAGTGAGGACGGGGACAACACAGATACGCAGTATTTT,CAISEDGDNTDTQYF
TRBV25-1,TRBJ2-7,few,NA,TGTGCCAGCAGTGGGCCTGGATGGGGCTACGAGCAGTACTTC,CASSGPGWGYEQYF
TRBV11-3,TRBJ2-3,few,NA,TGTGCCAGCAGTTCAAGGACTCGCACAGATACGCAGTATTTT,CASSSRTRTDTQYF
TRBV4-3,TRBJ1-6,many,TRBD1,TGCGCCAGCAGCCAAGCGGCAGGGGGGTATAATTCACCCCTCCACTTT,CASSQAAGGYNSPLHF
TRBV6-6,TRBJ2-3,NA,NA,TGTGCCAGCAGTTACGACAAGAGCACAGATACGCAGTATTTT,CASSYDKSTDTQYF
TRBV12-3/TRBV12-4,TRBJ2-3,few,TRBD1,TGTGCCAGCAGTTTCCAGGGGGCGCTGACAGATACGCAGTATTTT,CASSFQGALTDTQYF
TRBV5-1,TRBJ2-3,few,TRBD1,TGCGCCAGCAGCTTGGATGGGACAGGAGGTCTTACAACAGATACGCAGTATTTT,CASSLDGTGGLTTDTQYF
TRBV5-4,TRBJ1-2,once,NA,TGTGCCAGCAGCGTGACAGGCCACTATGGCTACACCTTC,CASSVTGHYGYTF
TRBV3-1,TRBJ1-2,NA,NA,TGTGCCAGCAGTCTCAGGCACCCCAGGGCCGCCGGGGGCTACACCTTC,CASSLRHPRAAGGYTF
TRBV28,TRBJ1-6,NA,TRBD1,TGTGCCAGCAGTTCTTTCCTACAGGGGGCTATAAGTAATTCACCCCTCCACTTT,CASSSFLQGAISNSPLHF
TRBV4-1,TRBJ1-2,many,NA,TGCGCCAGCAGCCAAGATGGGGGAGGGGCGAACTATGGCTACACCTTC,CASSQDGGGANYGYTF
TRBV6-5,TRBJ1-6,NA,NA,TGTGCCAGCAGTGTCGTTTTTGGTTTGGGGAATTCACCCCTCCACTTT,CASSVVFGLGNSPLHF
TRBV6-5,TRBJ1-1,few,NA,TGTGCCAGCAGTTTCGACGTCGAACAGGGATCCGAAGCTTTCTTT,CASSFDVEQGSEAFF
TRBV2,TRBJ1-1,few,NA,TGTGCCAGCAGTGCCTGGCGGAACACTGAAGCTTTCTTT,CASSAWRNTEAFF
TRBV29-1,TRBJ2-3,NA,NA,TGCAGCGTTCCTCGGGGGCCCCAAGGGGGAGATACGCAGTATTTT,CSVPRGPQGGDTQYF
TRBV7-2,TRBJ1-5,many,NA,TGTGCCAGCAGCACAAGCGCCGGGAACAATCAGCCCCAGCATTTT,CASSTSAGNNQPQHF
TRBV7-2,TRBJ2-6,NA,TRBD2,TGTGCCAGCACCAGGACCCTTAGCGGGTCTGGGGCCAACGTCCTGACTTTC,CASTRTLSGSGANVLTF
TRBV18,TRBJ2-7,NA,TRBD1,TGTGCCAGCTCACCCTTTGGGACAGGGGGCGACGAGCAGTACTTC,CASSPFGTGGDEQYF
TRBV6-1,TRBJ2-1,many,NA,TGTGCCAGCAGTGAAGAGGCCGGGGGCTCCTACAATGAGCAGTTCTTC,CASSEEAGGSYNEQFF
TRBV5-6,TRBJ2-2,many,TRBD1,TGTGCCAGCAGCCTTTTATGGACAGGGCGCACCGGGGAGCTGTTTTTT,CASSLLWTGRTGELFF
TRBV7-6,TRBJ1-4,NA,NA,TGTGCCAGCAGCTTCGGACACACAACTAATGAAAAACTGTTTTTT,CASSFGHTTNEKLFF
TRBV28,TRBJ2-4,few,NA,TGTGCCAGCAGTTTACCAGGGTTGGGAGCCAAAAACATTCAGTACTTC,CASSLPGLGAKNIQYF
TRBV27,TRBJ1-2,NA,NA,TGTGCCAGTCAGTCGACAGTCTTACACGATCGTCCGTACTATGGCTACACCTTC,CASQSTVLHDRPYYGYTF
TRBV6-2/TRBV6-3,TRBJ1-5,NA,NA,TGTGCCAGCAGCTCCAGGCCAGACAACCCTCAGCCCCAGCATTTT,CASSSRPDNPQPQHF
TRBV7-8,TRBJ1-2,many,TRBD1,TGTGCCAGCCAAGACCGGGACAGGGGGCCCTCCTATGGCTACACCTTC,CASQDRDRGPSYGYTF
TRBV4-3,TRBJ2-5,NA,NA,TGCGCCAGCAGCCCTTCGGGGCAGCCCCAAGAGACCCAGTACTTC,CASSPSGQPQETQYF
TRBV7-2,TRBJ1-2,NA,NA,TGTGCCAGCAGTTATACCGGGAGTCCAGACTATGGCTACACCTTC,CASSYTGSPDYGYTF
TRBV20-1,TRBJ2-1,many,NA,TGCAGTGCTAGAGATGTTAGGGAAGGATACAATGAGCAGTTCTTC,CSARDVREGYNEQFF
TRBV6-2/TRBV6-3,TRBJ1-5,few,TRBD1,TGTGCCAGCACCAACCCGACAGGGCTTAATCAGCCCCAGCATTTT,CASTNPTGLNQPQHF
TRBV5-4,TRBJ2-5,NA,NA,TGTGCCAGCAGCCCAAATAACAGGGTCCAAGAGACCCAGTACTTC,CASSPNNRVQETQYF
TRBV3-1,TRBJ1-1,few,NA,TGTGCCAGCAGCCAATCGGACTCGGCAGATGAAGCTTTCTTT,CASSQSDSADEAFF